Following are 23 T cell receptor beta chains from one sample sequenced in a study of lymphopenia after photon versus proton radiotherapy. Clones were read by immunoSEQ multiplex PCR, and TCRdb kept only the in-frame ones, dropping some. The repertoire holds about 12,000 clones, with roughly 90% as singletons. This material consisted of peripheral blood, taken from a patient treated with proton-based radiotherapy. The origin of the receptors is a man between 60 and 70 years old with pancreatic cancer.

The genes are TRBV28 and TRBJ2-3, with D possibly being TRBD2 (5 bases). Germline V gives CDR1 MDHEN, CDR2 SYDVKM. V gave up 8 bases and J gave up 2 bases, with 14 bases separating them. CDR3 length equals 14 residues. CDR3 protein: CASAGASDTDTQYF. CDR3 coding DNA: TGTGCCAGCGCGGGCGCCTCGGACACAGATACGCAGTATTTT. Filled out from reference TRBV28 and TRBJ2-3, the complete variable domain reads DVKVTQSSRYLVKRTGEKVFLECVQDMDHENMFWYRQDPGLGLRLIYFSYDVKMKEKGDIPEGYSVSREKKERFSLILESASTNQTSMYLCASAGASDTDTQYFGPGTRLTVL.

This clone was recorded once. This rearrangement joins TRBV28 to TRBJ2-1; 7 positions match TRBD2. J lost 4 bases, V lost 7 bases, and 7 bases had no gene match. Germline loops: CDR1 MDHEN, CDR2 SYDVKM. CDR3 length equals 14 residues. The CDR3 DNA reads TGTGCCAGCATTATGGCTAGCGGATACAATGAGCAGTTCTTC. It specifies CASIMASGYNEQFF.

The gene calls are TRBV28 and TRBJ2-1; TRBD2 might be the D (6 bases). V shed 5 bases and J shed 0 bases, with 11 bases lying between them. CDR1 MDHEN and CDR2 SYDVKM come from the germline V gene. CDR3 size: 15 residues. The CDR3 is CASSLPGSSYNEQFF. The CDR3 DNA reads as TGTGCCAGCAGTCTCCCCGGGAGCTCCTACAATGAGCAGTTCTTC.

This clone showed up just once. The chain joins TRBV15 to TRBJ1-5; TRBD1 matches 7 bases. This CDR3 comprises 17 residues. V was clipped by 2 bases and J by 7 bases; unmatched bases: 14. Germline values: CDR1 LNHNV, CDR2 YYDKDF (reference sequence). The CDR3 sequence: CATSRPYGQEAGQPQHF. The CDR3, as DNA: TGTGCCACCAGCAGACCTTACGGACAGGAGGCAGGCCAGCCCCAGCATTTT.

The CDR3 spells CASSLAGGYNEQFF. CDR3 DNA: TGTGCCAGCAGTCTAGCGGGAGGTTACAATGAGCAGTTCTTC. The chain is built from TRBV2 and TRBJ2-1, with 11 bases lining up with TRBD2. The V gene's germline CDR1 is SNHLY and CDR2 FYNNEI. V lost 5 bases to trimming and J lost 4 bases; unmatched junction nucleotides: 1. The CDR3 consists of 14 residues.

Details on this clone: A read error may produce the germline difference seen at one junction end. The chain is built from TRBV7-2 and TRBJ2-3, with D unresolved. CDR1 and CDR2 (germline): SGHTA, FQGNSA. The length of the CDR3 is 15 residues. CDR3 DNA sequence: TGTGCCAGCACCTTAAGGATGGCCCTCACAGATACGCAGTATTTT. Amino acid sequence: CASTLRMALTDTQYF.

This rearrangement joins TRBV9 to TRBJ2-1; D call uncertain. V was pared by 4 bases and J by 4 bases, with 6 bases between. In germline, CDR1 is SGDLS, CDR2 YYNGEE. CDR3 size: 12 residues. The CDR3 bases are TGTGCCAGCAGCCAGAGGTACAATGAGCAGTTCTTC. It encodes CASSQRYNEQFF.

The chain recombines TRBV7-6 with TRBJ2-2; TRBD1 matches 7 bases. Germline CDR1 SGHVS, CDR2 FNYEAQ. The V segment lost 8 bases and the J segment 1 base; nucleotides outside the gene matches: 1. The CDR3 totals 13 residues. CDR3 sequence: CASGDRNTGELFF. CDR3 DNA: TGTGCCAGCGGGGACAGGAACACCGGGGAGCTGTTTTTT.

This sequence joins TRBV7-2 and TRBJ2-7, with unresolved D. Germline loops: CDR1 SGHTA, CDR2 FQGNSA. The CDR3 loop spans 12 amino acids. V was cut by 5 bases and J by 7 bases, with 12 bases left in between. The CDR3 DNA is TGTGCCAGCAGCCTCATAGACAAGGAGCAGTACTTC. As protein: CASSLIDKEQYF. Using reference TRBV7-2 and TRBJ2-7 for the parts outside the CDR3, the full variable domain is GAGVSQSPSNKVTEKGKDVELRCDPISGHTALYWYRQSLGQGLEFLIYFQGNSAPDKSGLPSDRFSAERTGGSVSTLTIQRTQQEDSAVYLCASSLIDKEQYFGPGTRLTVT.

The chain uses TRBV5-7 and TRBJ2-1, with a weak D call TRBD2 (5 bases). TRBV5-7 is an ORF; its function is uncertain. The CDR3 has 14 residues. With 4 bases removed from V and 9 bases from J, the gap between germline ends came to 17 bases. CDR3 coding DNA: TGTGCCAGCAGCCCTATGAGGGCCAGGAGTGAGCAGTTCTTC. It translates to CASSPMRARSEQFF.

This sequence joins TRBV5-5 and TRBJ1-2; a possible D gene is TRBD1 (5 bases). The CDR3 is 15 residues long. Trimming removed 0 bases from V and 4 bases from J, with 13 bases in between. Germline V gene sequence: CDR1 SGHKS, CDR2 YYEKEE (reference sequence). CDR3 DNA sequence: TGTGCCAGCAGCTTGGACTCACAGGCGCGCTATGGCTACACCTTC. Translation gives CASSLDSQARYGYTF.

This clone came up once. The rearrangement links TRBV6-1 to TRBJ2-3, with D tentatively TRBD1 (5 bases). Trimming shortened V by 1 base and J by 5 bases, and 28 bases separated the two germline ends. The CDR3 has 20 amino acids. Germline V gene lookup returns CDR1 MNHNS and CDR2 SASEGT. The DNA of the CDR3 is TGTGCCAGCAGTGAAGGGGCAGGGTATTCTTATAGCCCTGACAGAGATACGCAGTATTTT. This sequence encodes CASSEGAGYSYSPDRDTQYF.

This clone came up once. The genes are TRBV5-1 and TRBJ1-1; 9 nucleotides agree with TRBD1. The V gene's germline CDR1 is SGHRS and CDR2 YFSETQ. This CDR3 spans 15 amino acids. With V trimmed by 6 bases and J by 0 bases, 6 bases remained unmatched. The CDR3 sequence: CASTSTGGLNTEAFF. The CDR3 nucleotides read TGCGCCAGCACGTCGACAGGGGGTTTGAACACTGAAGCTTTCTTT.

The rearrangement uses TRBV6-5 and TRBJ2-1; D might be TRBD1 or TRBD2, each matching 6 bases. Germline lookup yields CDR1 MNHEY and CDR2 SVGAGI. The CDR3 totals 15 residues. V lost 3 bases and J lost 6, with 15 bases in between. The CDR3 spells CASSYPRGEGNEQFF. The CDR3 DNA reads TGTGCCAGCAGTTATCCAAGGGGGGAAGGCAATGAGCAGTTCTTC.

The chain carries TRBV6-5 and TRBJ2-3; a possible D gene is TRBD2 (5 bases). Per germline, CDR1 MNHEY and CDR2 SVGAGI. The CDR3 runs to 12 residues. V gave up 5 bases and J gave up 6 bases, with 9 bases separating them. CDR3: CASSLRGDTQYF. The CDR3 nucleotides read TGTGCCAGCAGTCTAAGAGGGGATACGCAGTATTTT.

The chain joins TRBV27 to TRBJ2-3; a possible D gene is TRBD2 (6 bases). Germline CDR1 reads MNHEY; CDR2 reads SMNVEV (reference sequence). Trimming took 2 bases from V and 0 from J, leaving 24 bases between them. The CDR3 spans 20 residues. CDR3 sequence (DNA): TGTGCCAGCAGTTTACGTGCCCCGCGACTAGGCCTCACTAGCACAGATACGCAGTATTTT. Its protein is CASSLRAPRLGLTSTDTQYF.

The rearrangement uses TRBV10-2 and TRBJ2-2; 10 bases are shared with TRBD1. The V and J ends lost 9 bases and 0 bases, in that order; junction bases with no gene match: 4. CDR3 length: 15 amino acids. Per the germline V gene, CDR1 is WSHSY and CDR2 is SAAADI. In nucleotides, the CDR3 is TGCGCCAGTCGACAGGGGGCTGCGAACACCGGGGAGCTGTTTTTT. It is translated as CASRQGAANTGELFF.

The genes are TRBV19 and TRBJ2-3, with D possibly being TRBD2 (6 bases). From germline, CDR1 is LNHDA and CDR2 SQIVND (reference sequence). V lost 5 bases and J lost 2, with 14 bases in between. The CDR3 has 15 amino acids. The CDR3 sequence: CASSLLPGLTDTQYF. Here the CDR3 DNA reads TGTGCCAGTAGTCTACTTCCGGGACTCACAGATACGCAGTATTTT.

The rearrangement links TRBV20-1 to TRBJ2-3; the D is unclear. Trimming pared 4 bases from V and 8 bases from J, leaving 10 bases between. The length of the CDR3 is 11 residues. From germline, CDR1 is DFQATT and CDR2 SNEGSKA (reference sequence). The CDR3 nucleotides are TGCAGTGCTACCGTCGAAGGTACGCAGTATTTT. Its translation is CSATVEGTQYF.

The sample holds a few counts of this clone. CDR3: CASSVGVRLSSYNEQFF. DNA for the CDR3: TGTGCCAGCAGCGTAGGGGTACGTCTCAGCTCCTACAATGAGCAGTTCTTC. The V and J genes are TRBV9 and TRBJ2-1, with unresolved D. This CDR3 contains 17 residues. Germline values: CDR1 SGDLS, CDR2 YYNGEE. V was pared by 0 bases and J by 0 bases, with 13 bases between.

This chain joins TRBV27 and TRBJ2-7; 14 bases line up with TRBD2. Germline CDR1 reads MNHEY; CDR2 reads SMNVEV (reference sequence). CDR3 size: 17 residues. J gave up 7 bases and V 6 bases, and 14 bases lay outside the gene matches. The CDR3 nucleotides read TGTGCCAGCAGCCCCAACCCGACTAGCGGGAGGGCCGAAGAGCAGTACTTC. Translating it yields CASSPNPTSGRAEEQYF.

CDR3 amino acids: CASSPRPGWVYEQYF. In DNA form, the CDR3 reads TGTGCCAGCAGTCCTCGACCGGGTTGGGTTTACGAGCAGTACTTC. The chain is built from TRBV27 and TRBJ2-7, with unresolved D. The CDR3 is made up of 15 amino acids. Germline V gives CDR1 MNHEY, CDR2 SMNVEV (reference sequence). Trimming shortened V by 5 bases and J by 4 bases, and 18 bases separated the two germline ends.

The chain carries TRBV30 and TRBJ2-7, with TRBD2 as a possible D gene (8 bases). Trimming left V 2 bases short and J 0 bases short, with 23 bases between. The CDR3 is 18 residues long. Germline V CDR1 and CDR2: GTSNPN, SVGIG (reference sequence). CDR3 residues: CAWSLAGQILRSSYEQYF. Here the CDR3 DNA reads TGTGCCTGGAGTTTAGCGGGACAGATCCTTAGGAGCTCCTACGAGCAGTACTTC. Together with reference TRBV30 and TRBJ2-7, the CDR3 gives the full variable domain: SQTIHQWPATLVQPVGSPLSLECTVEGTSNPNLYWYRQAAGRGLQLLFYSVGIGQISSEVPQNLSASRPQDRQFILSSKKLLLSDSGFYLCAWSLAGQILRSSYEQYFGPGTRLTVT.